These T cell receptor beta chains were read from a single sample in a study of blood T cell repertoires in COVID-19. Produced via immunoSEQ multiplex PCR; TCRdb's table is partial and in-frame only. Of 100,000 to 150,000 clones listed, roughly 84% are singletons. Sequencing used peripheral blood. Receptors originate from a woman older than 75 with acute or convalescent COVID-19. CDR3s leave out the opening cysteine and the closing phenylalanine or tryptophan. Fields, in order: J gene, V gene, CDR3 protein.

J gene: TRBJ2-5
V gene: TRBV6-1
CDR3 protein: ASSEDSGGAKTQY

J gene: TRBJ1-1
V gene: TRBV11-3
CDR3 protein: ASSLGPGRGTF

J gene: TRBJ2-7
V gene: TRBV3-1/TRBV3-2
CDR3 protein: ASSQLSYEQY

J gene: TRBJ2-7
V gene: TRBV7-2
CDR3 protein: ASSVGASYEQY

J gene: TRBJ2-5
V gene: TRBV4-3
CDR3 protein: ASSQEWSGGALIGTQY

J gene: TRBJ2-1
V gene: TRBV5-6
CDR3 protein: ASSAGQGGNNEQF

J gene: TRBJ2-7
V gene: TRBV10-3
CDR3 protein: ASQWERAYEQY

J gene: TRBJ1-1
V gene: TRBV14
CDR3 protein: ASSSPRGTEAF

J gene: TRBJ1-5
V gene: TRBV7-9
CDR3 protein: ASSLDRGNQPQH

J gene: TRBJ1-5
V gene: TRBV30
CDR3 protein: AWSRGQGVPQH

J gene: TRBJ2-7
V gene: TRBV6-2/TRBV6-3
CDR3 protein: ASSYPRDSEQY

J gene: TRBJ1-2
V gene: TRBV7-2
CDR3 protein: ASSQEFDPALSGDGYT

J gene: TRBJ1-2
V gene: TRBV11-2
CDR3 protein: ASSSRGSNYGYT

J gene: TRBJ2-7
V gene: TRBV19
CDR3 protein: ASSIGQGQYGGPVEQY

J gene: TRBJ2-7
V gene: TRBV27
CDR3 protein: ASSYRQTDYEQY

J gene: TRBJ2-7
V gene: TRBV19
CDR3 protein: ASSSRGRRYEQY

J gene: TRBJ1-1
V gene: TRBV6-5
CDR3 protein: ASSYGQGLVSTEAF

J gene: TRBJ2-7
V gene: TRBV12-5
CDR3 protein: ASVPGTSAYEQY

J gene: TRBJ2-2
V gene: TRBV5-4
CDR3 protein: ASSPQSGGAFGGELF

J gene: TRBJ2-3
V gene: TRBV2
CDR3 protein: ASRQGTSTDTQY

J gene: TRBJ1-1
V gene: TRBV7-9
CDR3 protein: ASSIPGVGDTEAF

J gene: TRBJ1-6
V gene: TRBV10-2
CDR3 protein: ASSPGGSPLH

J gene: TRBJ2-5
V gene: TRBV27
CDR3 protein: ASSPRRLRGTQY